The source of this TCR beta chain is a study of T cell responses to AZD1222 COVID-19 vaccine. Study-wide results and limits: Reportedly, nearly half of unique spike TCRs recognized epitopes outside B.1.351/B.1.1.7 mutations. Seropositive AZD1222 recipients at baseline numbered only five to seven. Two AZD1222 doses significantly raised spike-specific TCR breadth and depth over controls.

Note on this clone: Its antigen is not known.

The V and J ends lost 1 base and 7 bases respectively, with 11 bases between them. The germline gives CDR1 LNHDA, CDR2 SQIVND (reference sequence). The length of the CDR3 is 15 residues. Clones were read by immunoSEQ multiplex PCR, and TCRdb kept only the in-frame ones, dropping some. Of about 110,000 clones in the sample, under 95% are singletons; the top ten hold 5% to 7.5%. The chain combines TRBV19 with TRBJ1-6, with D unclear. This clonotype was obtained from an adult who received the AZD1222 COVID-19 vaccine. The specimen comprised peripheral blood, sampled 28 days after the second AZD1222 dose. CDR3 loop: CASSIVHSGNSPLHF. In DNA form, the CDR3 reads TGTGCCAGTAGTATAGTGCACAGTGGAAATTCACCCCTCCACTTT.